This TCR beta chain was recorded in a study of blood T cell repertoires in COVID-19. This clone was detected only a few times. Some clones are missing from TCRdb's copy, which holds only in-frame ones; the method was immunoSEQ multiplex PCR. The table shows about 33,000 clones, with approximately 85% occurring only once. The CDR3 has 20 residues. The V gene's germline CDR1 is SGHRS and CDR2 YFSETQ. V trimming: 2 bases; J trimming: 10 bases; junction bases outside the gene matches: 27. Sequencing was done on a sample of peripheral blood. The sequence derives from a man aged 60 to 69 with active COVID-19. This chain connects TRBV5-1 to TRBJ2-1, with 7 positions matching TRBD2. Here the CDR3 reads CASSFRSQLGRGRAINEQFF. The CDR3, as DNA: TGCGCCAGCAGCTTTAGGAGTCAACTGGGAAGAGGGAGGGCCATAAACGAGCAGTTCTTC.